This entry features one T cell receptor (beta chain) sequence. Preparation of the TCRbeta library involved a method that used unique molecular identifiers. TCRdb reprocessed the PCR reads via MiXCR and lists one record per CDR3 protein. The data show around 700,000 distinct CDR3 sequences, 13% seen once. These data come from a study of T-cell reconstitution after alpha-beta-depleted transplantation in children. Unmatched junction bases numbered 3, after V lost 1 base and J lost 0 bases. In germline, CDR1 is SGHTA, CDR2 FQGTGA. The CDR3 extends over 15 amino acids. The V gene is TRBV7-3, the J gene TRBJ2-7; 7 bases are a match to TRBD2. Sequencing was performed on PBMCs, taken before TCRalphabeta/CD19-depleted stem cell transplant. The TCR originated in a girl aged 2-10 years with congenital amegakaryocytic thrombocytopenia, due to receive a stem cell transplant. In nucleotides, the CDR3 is TGTGCCAGCAGCTTAATGGGCGGGAGCTCCTACGAGCAGTACTTC. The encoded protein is CASSLMGGSSYEQYF.